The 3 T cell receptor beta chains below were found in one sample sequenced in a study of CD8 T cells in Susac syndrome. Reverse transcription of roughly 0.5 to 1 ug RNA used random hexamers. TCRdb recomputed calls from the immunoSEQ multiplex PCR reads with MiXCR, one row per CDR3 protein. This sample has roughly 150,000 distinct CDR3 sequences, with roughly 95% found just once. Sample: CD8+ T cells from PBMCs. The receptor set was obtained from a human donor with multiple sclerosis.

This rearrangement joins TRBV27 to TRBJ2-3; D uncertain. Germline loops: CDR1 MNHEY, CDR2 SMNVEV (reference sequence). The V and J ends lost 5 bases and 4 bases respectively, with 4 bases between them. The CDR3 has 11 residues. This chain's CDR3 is CASSRADTQYF. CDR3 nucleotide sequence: TGTGCCAGCAGTAGAGCAGATACGCAGTATTTT.

Here the CDR3 reads CASSESGQGRNEQFF. The CDR3 coding sequence is TGTGCCAGCAGCGAATCGGGGCAAGGCAGGAATGAGCAGTTCTTC. The chain joins TRBV9 to TRBJ2-1; D tentatively fits TRBD1 or TRBD2 (5 bases each). Germline V gene data show CDR1 as SGDLS and CDR2 as YYNGEE. CDR3 length equals 15 residues. V was shortened by 3 bases and J by 7 bases, with 17 bases between the two germline ends.

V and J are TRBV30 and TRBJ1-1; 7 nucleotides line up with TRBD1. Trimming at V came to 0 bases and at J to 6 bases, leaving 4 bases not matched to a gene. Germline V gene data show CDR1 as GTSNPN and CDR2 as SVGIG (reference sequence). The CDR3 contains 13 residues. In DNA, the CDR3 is TGTGCCTGGAGTGTACGGGGACAGTCTGAAGCTTTCTTT. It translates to CAWSVRGQSEAFF.